A single sample is the source of the 23 T cell receptor beta chains below, sequenced in a study of T-cell memory formation after mild COVID-19. TCRdb reprocessed the 5' RACE reads via MiXCR and lists one record per CDR3 protein. The sample lists nearly 40,000 distinct CDR3 sequences, about 6.1% occurring once. The sequenced material came from PBMCs or a T cell subset sorted from them (not recorded which). These receptors were taken from an adult who had mild COVID-19 (a few samples of this study predate the infection). Cell type and time point are not known.

The V and J genes are TRBV2 and TRBJ2-3, with 9 bases aligning to TRBD2. With 6 bases clipped from V and 6 bases from J, the junction kept 7 bases outside the gene matches. The CDR3 is made up of 14 amino acids. The germline gives CDR1 SNHLY, CDR2 FYNNEI. CDR3 protein: CASRMVAGDDTQYF. The CDR3 nucleotides are TGTGCCAGCAGGATGGTAGCGGGAGATGATACGCAGTATTTT.

The rearrangement joins TRBV11-2 to TRBJ1-1; 7 bases align to TRBD1. The germline V gene encodes CDR1 SGHAT and CDR2 FQNNGV. The CDR3 runs 17 residues. V lost 3 bases and J lost 4; bases outside the gene matches: 14. Written as DNA, the CDR3 is TGTGCCAGCAGCTTCCGGGGTGGGGAGGGGGCCAGCACTGAAGCTTTCTTT. This gives the protein CASSFRGGEGASTEAFF.

This clonotype was detected only a few times. CDR3 residues: CASSQDLAGGLNTGELFF. The CDR3 coding sequence is TGTGCCAGCAGCCAAGATCTGGCAGGGGGCTTGAACACCGGGGAGCTGTTTTTT. The gene calls are TRBV4-2 and TRBJ2-2, with TRBD1 matching over 8 bases. This CDR3 contains 18 residues. Germline CDR1 reads LGHNA; CDR2 reads YNFKEQ. J lost 1 base, V lost 0 bases, and 7 bases had no gene match.

The chain joins TRBV2 to TRBJ2-2; D is uncertain. In germline, CDR1 is SNHLY, CDR2 FYNNEI. The CDR3 extends over 15 amino acids. V lost 3 bases to trimming and J lost 1 base, with 9 bases between them. CDR3 DNA sequence: TGTGCCAGCAGTGAGGGTCCATTGAACACCGGGGAGCTGTTTTTT. Protein product: CASSEGPLNTGELFF.

The table lists this clonotype with a few counts. The gene calls are TRBV11-3 and TRBJ2-3; D gene unclear. Trimming left V 3 bases short and J 4 bases short, with 20 bases between. CDR1 and CDR2 from the germline V gene are SGHNT and YENEEA. The CDR3 sequence is 17 residues long. DNA for the CDR3: TGTGCCAGCAGCTTGGACGTACCACCACACTGGCCAGATACGCAGTATTTT. It is translated as CASSLDVPPHWPDTQYF.

A single count supports this clonotype. This may be a read error: a much more frequent sequence differs by one nucleotide. The CDR3 DNA reads TGTGCCAGCAGGGGACTAGCGGGAGTCTCGGATGTGGAATACGAGCAGTACTTC. Protein product: CASRGLAGVSDVEYEQYF. V is TRBV12-3 or TRBV12-4 and J is TRBJ2-7; TRBD2 agrees at 14 bases. This CDR3 spans 18 amino acids. J gave up 4 bases and V 6 bases, and 14 bases lay outside the gene matches.

This clonotype was seen more than once but under ten times. This chain joins TRBV3-1 and TRBJ2-3; D is ambiguous. The CDR3 length is 14 residues. V was shortened by 0 bases and J by 4 bases, with 8 bases between the two germline ends. Per the germline V gene, CDR1 is LGHDT and CDR2 is YNNKEL (reference sequence). The CDR3 DNA sequence: TGTGCCAGCAGCCAAGAATGGGTCCCAGATACGCAGTATTTT. Amino acids: CASSQEWVPDTQYF.

This clonotype has at least ten counts. The CDR3 bases are TGTGCCAGCAGCTTAGATGGAAACCAAGAGACCCAGTACTTC. Protein sequence: CASSLDGNQETQYF. This chain joins TRBV7-2 and TRBJ2-5; D is unclear. There are 14 residues in the CDR3. The V end lost 1 base, the J end lost 0 bases, and 6 bases lay between the germline ends. Germline values: CDR1 SGHTA, CDR2 FQGNSA.

The rearrangement joins TRBV5-4 to TRBJ2-2; 7 nucleotides match TRBD2. Germline assignment: CDR1 SGHNT and CDR2 YYREEE (reference sequence). Germline trimming cut 2 bases from V and 1 base from J; bases unmatched to any gene: 2. The CDR3 covers 15 residues. The CDR3 region is CASSFGGGNTGELFF. In DNA form, the CDR3 reads TGTGCCAGCAGCTTTGGCGGGGGGAACACCGGGGAGCTGTTTTTT. The entire variable domain, with the rest obtained from reference TRBV5-4 and TRBJ2-2, is as follows: ETGVTQSPTHLIKTRGQQVTLRCSSQSGHNTVSWYQQALGQGPQFIFQYYREEENGRGNFPPRFSGLQFPNYSSELNVNALELDDSALYLCASSFGGGNTGELFFGEGSRLTVL.

This clonotype was observed a few times. V and J are TRBV7-2 and TRBJ2-3, with 8 bases aligning to TRBD2. The V gene end was trimmed by 6 bases and the J gene end by 5 bases; junction bases not matched to a gene: 10. This CDR3 has 15 amino acids. In germline, CDR1 is SGHTA, CDR2 FQGNSA. Here the CDR3 reads CASRLREAPGDTQYF. Here the CDR3 DNA reads TGTGCCAGCAGACTGCGGGAGGCCCCAGGAGATACGCAGTATTTT.

This clonotype was counted ten times or more. The CDR3 protein is CASSLKTGTSSYEQYF. CDR3 nucleotides: TGCGCCAGCAGCTTGAAAACAGGGACGAGCTCCTACGAGCAGTACTTC. The V and J genes are TRBV5-1 and TRBJ2-7; the D gene is possibly TRBD1 (6 bases). The CDR3 runs 16 residues. Germline V CDR1 and CDR2: SGHRS, YFSETQ. V shed 1 base and J shed 0 bases, with 14 bases lying between them.

V gene TRBV5-6 combines with J gene TRBJ1-1; 7 nucleotides align to TRBD1. Germline V gives CDR1 SGHDT, CDR2 YYEEEE. The CDR3 runs to 12 residues. The trim removed 0 bases at V and 8 bases at J, leaving 1 base unmatched. This CDR3 is CASSLVRGEAFF. Written as DNA, the CDR3 is TGTGCCAGCAGCTTGGTCAGGGGGGAAGCTTTCTTT.

This clonotype was observed at least ten times. V and J are TRBV5-1 and TRBJ1-3; D gene ambiguous. V shed 0 bases and J shed 14 bases, with 15 bases lying between them. The germline V gene has CDR1 SGHRS and CDR2 YFSETQ. This CDR3 is built from 13 residues. DNA of the CDR3: TGCGCCAGCAGCTTGGCCGGAGCCTCTACTCTATATTTT. Amino acid sequence: CASSLAGASTLYF.

This clonotype appeared a few times. The genes are TRBV6-2 or TRBV6-3 and TRBJ2-7; perhaps TRBD1 as D (6 bases). The V end was cut by 6 bases, the J end by 9 bases, with 21 bases between. The CDR3 length is 14 residues. CDR1 is MNHEY and CDR2 is SVGEGT in the germline V gene. The CDR3, as DNA: TGTGCCAGCAGGGCCCGGGACACGCTCTTTGGGCAGTACTTC. Its protein is CASRARDTLFGQYF.

This clonotype appeared many times. V is TRBV5-1 and J is TRBJ1-5; D gene uncertain. The V gene lost 4 bases and the J gene lost 6 bases, with 17 bases spanning the gap. CDR1 and CDR2 from the germline V gene are SGHRS and YFSETQ. There are 15 residues in the CDR3. The CDR3 coding sequence is TGCGCCAGCAGCCTAAGTGACCCGACGGGTCAGCCCCAGCATTTT. This gives the protein CASSLSDPTGQPQHF.

This clonotype turned up a few times. The chain joins TRBV11-3 to TRBJ2-1, with TRBD2 as a possible D gene (7 bases). This CDR3 comprises 17 residues. CDR1 and CDR2 (germline): SGHNT, YENEEA. V was clipped by 5 bases and J by 1 base, with 18 bases between them. CDR3 nucleotides: TGTGCCAGCAGCCCCACGGTGGGAGGGGGTTCCTACAATGAGCAGTTCTTC. Translated, it gives CASSPTVGGGSYNEQFF.

This clonotype was recorded a few times. CDR3 loop: CASSQRTGGTGELFF. The CDR3 DNA sequence: TGTGCCAGCAGCCAAAGAACAGGGGGTACCGGGGAGCTGTTTTTT. The chain carries TRBV7-6 and TRBJ2-2, with 8 bases that match TRBD1. After removal of 5 bases from V and 5 bases from J, the junction contained 7 bases not matched to a gene. Germline lookup yields CDR1 SGHVS and CDR2 FNYEAQ. The CDR3 has 15 amino acids.

This clonotype was counted between two and nine times. The gene calls are TRBV20-1 and TRBJ1-1; D call uncertain. Deletions cut 6 bases from V and 0 bases from J, with 14 bases between. CDR1 and CDR2 from the germline V gene are DFQATT and SNEGSKA (reference sequence). The CDR3 has 14 residues. The chain's CDR3 is CSAQRSHMNTEAFF. In DNA form, the CDR3 reads TGCAGTGCCCAGAGGTCACATATGAACACTGAAGCTTTCTTT.

In its sample, this clonotype was seen a few times. The chain employs TRBV3-1 and TRBJ2-2; no clear D gene. Germline lookup yields CDR1 LGHDT and CDR2 YNNKEL (reference sequence). V was trimmed by 0 bases and J by 0 bases, leaving 8 bases between them. This CDR3 is built from 16 residues. In DNA, the CDR3 is TGTGCCAGCAGCCAAGATCTGGGCGCGAACACCGGGGAGCTGTTTTTT. The encoded protein is CASSQDLGANTGELFF.

Only a few counts were recorded for this clonotype. V usage is TRBV19 and J usage is TRBJ1-1; 9 bases align to TRBD1. This CDR3 spans 17 amino acids. Germline V gene data show CDR1 as LNHDA and CDR2 as SQIVND (reference sequence). V lost 7 bases, J lost 1 base, and 13 bases stayed unmatched. The CDR3 DNA reads as TGTGCCAGTAAAAAAGGGGGACAGGGAGCGGCGAACACTGAAGCTTTCTTT. It specifies CASKKGGQGAANTEAFF.

This clonotype was observed many times. The chain has TRBV3-1 and TRBJ2-2; 7 bases map to TRBD2. The CDR3 contains 16 residues. V gave up 1 base and J gave up 6 bases; unmatched junction bases: 8. Germline-derived CDR1 and CDR2 are LGHDT and YNNKEL (reference sequence). The CDR3 nucleotides read TGTGCCAGCAGCCAAGCGGTGGGCGGGAGAGCCGGGGAGCTGTTTTTT. Residues: CASSQAVGGRAGELFF.

This clonotype appeared a few times. The J gene is TRBJ2-1, the V gene TRBV5-5; either TRBD1 or TRBD2 may fit D (7 bases each). Trimming took 0 bases from V and 10 from J, leaving 14 bases between them. This CDR3 is built from 14 residues. From germline, CDR1 is SGHKS and CDR2 YYEKEE (reference sequence). The CDR3 DNA sequence: TGTGCCAGCAGCTTGGGGGGAGGGGGCAGGGAGCAGTTCTTC. This translates into CASSLGGGGREQFF.

A few counts support this clonotype. This chain links TRBV3-1 with TRBJ2-3; a weak D match, TRBD2 (5 bases). The CDR3 covers 18 residues. CDR1 and CDR2 (germline): LGHDT, YNNKEL (reference sequence). V gave up 1 base and J gave up 2 bases, with 19 bases separating them. The CDR3 protein is CASSQVNNRRSPTDTQYF. The CDR3 nucleotides are TGTGCCAGCAGCCAAGTTAATAACCGGAGGTCCCCCACAGATACGCAGTATTTT.